The sequence of this T cell receptor beta chain was determined in a study of blood T cell repertoires in COVID-19. Across the whole study: The origin of the acute and convalescent COVID-19 samples was the United States, Italy and Spain.

Sequencing used immunoSEQ multiplex PCR; TCRdb keeps in-frame clones, though not all of them. The table lists more than 150,000 clones, 90% of them singletons, with about 0.59% in the top ten. The CDR3 runs 13 residues. The germline V gene has CDR1 SGHVS and CDR2 FNYEAQ. The germline V and J ends were trimmed by 2 bases and 9 bases, with 13 bases remaining between them. Sample: peripheral blood. The clonotype comes from a man over 45 with acute or convalescent COVID-19. This chain links TRBV7-6 with TRBJ1-1; D not certain. The CDR3 DNA reads TGTGCCAGCAGCTTAAGCCAGGCCGGAAAAGCTTTCTTT. It encodes CASSLSQAGKAFF.